A selection of T cell receptor beta chains follows, all from one sample in a study of cytomegalovirus exposure and HLA in healthy donors. Assay used: immunoSEQ multiplex PCR; TCRdb lists only in-frame clones, some missing. The table records around 190,000 clones, around 82% of them present only once. Material for sequencing was PBMCs. The receptor set was obtained from a man between 18 and 35 years old in good health and CMV-seronegative. Each CDR3 is given with its conserved first and last residue. A D gene is named only where the DNA matches it firmly. Size is stated for part of the rows, as once, few or many counts, or as a class when the clone is expanded.

V gene,D gene,clone size,J gene,CDR3 protein,CDR3 DNA
TRBV28,TRBD1,NA,TRBJ1-1,CASSSRQGKAFF,TGTGCCAGCAGCAGCCGACAGGGAAAAGCTTTCTTT
TRBV25-1,NA,NA,TRBJ1-4,CASSGGRVGGGSEKLFF,TGTGCCAGCAGTGGGGGCCGAGTTGGTGGCGGGAGTGAAAAACTGTTTTTT
TRBV4-3,TRBD1,once,TRBJ1-1,CASSQDRTGSTEAFF,TGCGCCAGCAGCCAAGATCGGACAGGGAGCACTGAAGCTTTCTTT
TRBV28,TRBD1,NA,TRBJ2-7,CASAIQGSSYEQYF,TGTGCCAGCGCCATACAGGGGAGCTCCTACGAGCAGTACTTC
TRBV7-2,NA,NA,TRBJ1-5,CASSFGDRARPQHF,TGTGCCAGCAGCTTCGGAGATCGTGCTAGGCCCCAGCATTTT
TRBV27,NA,NA,TRBJ2-1,CASSFRSRYNEQFF,TGTGCCAGCAGTTTCAGAAGTCGATACAATGAGCAGTTCTTC
TRBV29-1,NA,once,TRBJ1-2,CSVVGGIGYTF,TGCAGCGTTGTGGGAGGGATTGGCTACACCTTC
TRBV2,NA,few,TRBJ1-5,CASSPGEGQPQHF,TGTGCCAGCAGCCCAGGGGAGGGTCAGCCCCAGCATTTT
TRBV20-1,NA,NA,TRBJ2-7,CSAGPYEQYF,TGCAGTGCTGGGCCCTACGAGCAGTACTTC
TRBV7-9,TRBD1,few,TRBJ2-2,CSSSLKGQGTGELFF,TGTTCCAGCAGCTTAAAGGGACAGGGGACCGGGGAGCTGTTTTTT
TRBV19,NA,NA,TRBJ2-5,CASSIISGSETQYF,TGTGCCAGTAGTATTATTTCGGGGTCTGAGACCCAGTACTTC
TRBV2,TRBD1,NA,TRBJ1-2,CASSPDRVGCGYTF,TGTGCCAGCAGCCCGGACAGGGTTGGCTGTGGCTACACCTTC
TRBV7-2,NA,NA,TRBJ1-6,CASSLGPGNSPLHF,TGTGCCAGCAGCTTGGGCCCAGGGAATTCACCCCTCCACTTT